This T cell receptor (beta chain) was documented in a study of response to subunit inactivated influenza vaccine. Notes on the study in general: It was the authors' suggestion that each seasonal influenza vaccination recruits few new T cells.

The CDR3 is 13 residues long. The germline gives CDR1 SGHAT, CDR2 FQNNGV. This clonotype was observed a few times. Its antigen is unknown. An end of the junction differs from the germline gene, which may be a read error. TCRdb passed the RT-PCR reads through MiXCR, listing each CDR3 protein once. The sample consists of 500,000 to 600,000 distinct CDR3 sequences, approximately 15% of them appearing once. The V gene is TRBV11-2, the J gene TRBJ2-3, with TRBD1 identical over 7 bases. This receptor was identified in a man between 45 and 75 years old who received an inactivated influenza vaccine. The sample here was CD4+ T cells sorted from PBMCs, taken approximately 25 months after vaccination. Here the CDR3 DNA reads TGTGCCAGCAGCCCGGGAACGACAGGGAAGTTTTGGTTT. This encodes CASSPGTTGKFWF.